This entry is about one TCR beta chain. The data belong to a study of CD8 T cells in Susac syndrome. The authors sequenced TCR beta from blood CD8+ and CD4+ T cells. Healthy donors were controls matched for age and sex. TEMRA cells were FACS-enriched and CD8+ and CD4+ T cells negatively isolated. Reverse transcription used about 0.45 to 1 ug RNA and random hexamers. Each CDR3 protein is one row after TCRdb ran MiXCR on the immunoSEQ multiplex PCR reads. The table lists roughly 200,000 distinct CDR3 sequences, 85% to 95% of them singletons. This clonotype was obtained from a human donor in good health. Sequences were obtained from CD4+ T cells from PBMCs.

CDR3 amino acids: CASSYRSGEQFF. Here the CDR3 DNA reads TGTGCCAGCAGCTATAGATCTGGGGAGCAGTTCTTC. The chain joins TRBV9 to TRBJ2-1; D ambiguous. The CDR3 has 12 amino acids. CDR1 and CDR2 (germline): SGDLS, YYNGEE. With 4 bases removed from V and 10 bases from J, the gap between germline ends came to 12 bases.